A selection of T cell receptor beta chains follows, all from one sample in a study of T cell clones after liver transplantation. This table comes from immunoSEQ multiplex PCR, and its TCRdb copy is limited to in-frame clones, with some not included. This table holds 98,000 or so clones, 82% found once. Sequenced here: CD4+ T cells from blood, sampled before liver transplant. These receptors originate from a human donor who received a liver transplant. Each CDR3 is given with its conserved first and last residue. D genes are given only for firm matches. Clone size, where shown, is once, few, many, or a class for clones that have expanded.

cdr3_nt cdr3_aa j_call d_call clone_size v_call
TGTGCCAGCAGCTCCCTAGCCGGGTCCTCATACAATGAGCAGTTCTTC CASSSLAGSSYNEQFF TRBJ2-1 NA NA TRBV28
TGTGCCAGCAGGATAGTTAATTCACCCCTCCACTTT CASRIVNSPLHF TRBJ1-6 NA NA TRBV6-1
TGTGCCAGCAGCTTAGGAGGGGGACAGCCTGGAAACACCATATATTTT CASSLGGGQPGNTIYF TRBJ1-3 TRBD1 NA TRBV7-6
TGCGCCAGCAGCCCGGGACTAGCGGGAGGTCAGGGGGAGACCCAGTACTTC CASSPGLAGGQGETQYF TRBJ2-5 TRBD2 NA TRBV5-1
TGTGCCAGCAGCTTGCCCCTGGACGAGACCCAGTACTTC CASSLPLDETQYF TRBJ2-5 NA NA TRBV5-4
TGCGCCAGCAGGTTTGGGCAACTAGCGGGAGAAAATGAGCAGTTCTTC CASRFGQLAGENEQFF TRBJ2-1 TRBD2 NA TRBV5-1
TGTGCCAGCAGCCAAGAAGGAGGGGAGCTGTTTTTT CASSQEGGELFF TRBJ2-2 NA NA TRBV14
TGTGCCAGCAGTTACAGGGGTCGCACAGATACGCAGTATTTT CASSYRGRTDTQYF TRBJ2-3 TRBD1 NA TRBV2
TGTGCCAGCAGTCGGGAGGGACAGGGGATATTGGAGACCCAGTACTTC CASSREGQGILETQYF TRBJ2-5 TRBD1 NA TRBV7-3
TGTGCCAGCAGTCCGTTCGGGATGAACACTGAAGCTTTCTTT CASSPFGMNTEAFF TRBJ1-1 NA once TRBV6-5
TGTGCCAGTAGTTTAACAGGGTACAATCAGCCCCAGCATTTT CASSLTGYNQPQHF TRBJ1-5 NA NA TRBV19
TGTGCCAGCAGCCGGACCGAAGCGAACACCGGGGAGCTGTTTTTT CASSRTEANTGELFF TRBJ2-2 NA once TRBV16
TGTGCCAGCAGCGTGACGGATACCTATGGCTACACCTTC CASSVTDTYGYTF TRBJ1-2 NA NA TRBV5-4
TGTGCCTGGAGAACCGGGACAGGGAGATTTATTGAGCAGTTCTTC CAWRTGTGRFIEQFF TRBJ2-1 TRBD1 NA TRBV30
TGTGCCAGCAGTTTACGGACTAGCGGGAGGGTCGGGGAGCAGTACTTC CASSLRTSGRVGEQYF TRBJ2-7 TRBD2 few TRBV27
TGTGCCAGCTCACCTTCCGGACAGTTCTACGAGCAGTACTTC CASSPSGQFYEQYF TRBJ2-7 NA NA TRBV18
TGTGCCAGCAGCCTACAACCGAGGACAGGGGGAGCAGAGACCCAGTACTTC CASSLQPRTGGAETQYF TRBJ2-5 TRBD1 NA TRBV7-8
TGTGCCAGCAGCCGCACTGACCCCTACGAGCAGTACTTC CASSRTDPYEQYF TRBJ2-7 NA NA TRBV7-2
TGCGCCAGCAGCTTGGAGGCAGGCCTAGGAGAGCAGTACTTC CASSLEAGLGEQYF TRBJ2-7 NA NA TRBV5-1
TGTGCCAGCAGTGGTAGCGTATTTACAGATACGCAGTATTTT CASSGSVFTDTQYF TRBJ2-3 NA NA TRBV25-1
TGTGCCAGCAGCCAGGGGGGGTATAATTCACCCCTCCACTTT CASSQGGYNSPLHF TRBJ1-6 TRBD1 NA TRBV7-9
TGTGCCAGCGACTCTGGGAGTTCTGAAGCTTTCTTT CASDSGSSEAFF TRBJ1-1 NA once TRBV28
TGTGCCAGCAGCCGGGACAGGGGCCTGACCATATATTTT CASSRDRGLTIYF TRBJ1-3 TRBD1 NA TRBV5-4
TGTGCCAGCATGTCAACGGGACTTCATACGCAGTATTTT CASMSTGLHTQYF TRBJ2-3 NA NA TRBV6-1
TGCGCCAGCAGCCCATGGACAGAACCCGGGGAGCTGTTTTTT CASSPWTEPGELFF TRBJ2-2 NA once TRBV5-1
TGTGCCAGCAGCCCCCCCTCGGCGAACACTGAAGCTTTCTTT CASSPPSANTEAFF TRBJ1-1 NA NA TRBV7-9
TGCAGCGTTGAAGATCAGGGAGCGGGAGGACGCAATGAGCAGTTCTTC CSVEDQGAGGRNEQFF TRBJ2-1 TRBD2 NA TRBV29-1
TGTGCCAGCAGTTACGTCCCGGGGCAGGGGGAGCAGTACTTC CASSYVPGQGEQYF TRBJ2-7 NA NA TRBV6-6
TGTGCCTGGAGTTCCCGGTCGAATGAAAAACTGTTTTTT CAWSSRSNEKLFF TRBJ1-4 NA NA TRBV30
TGTGCCAGCAGCTTAGCGTCCGGACAGGGCTACGAGCAGTACTTC CASSLASGQGYEQYF TRBJ2-7 TRBD1 NA TRBV7-8
TGTGCCAGCAATTCTCCTGGGGCCAACGTCCTGACTTTC CASNSPGANVLTF TRBJ2-6 NA NA TRBV7-3
TGTGCCAGCTCACCTGGGGCCGCGGGACAAGAGACCCAGTACTTC CASSPGAAGQETQYF TRBJ2-5 NA NA TRBV18
TGTGCCAGCAGTTCGGAACCGGGACTTCCCCACGAGCAGTACTTC CASSSEPGLPHEQYF TRBJ2-7 NA NA TRBV6-5
TGTGCCAGCGGTGTCTTTGGGAGGCCGAACACTGAAGCTTTCTTT CASGVFGRPNTEAFF TRBJ1-1 NA NA TRBV28
TGTGCCAGCAGCCAGGGTCGGGGGTCCACCGGGGAGCTGTTTTTT CASSQGRGSTGELFF TRBJ2-2 NA NA TRBV4-2
TGTGCCAGTAGTAAATCATTCCGGGACAGGGACCCCTTGGGAAGAGATACGCAGTATTTT CASSKSFRDRDPLGRDTQYF TRBJ2-3 TRBD1 NA TRBV19
TGCGCCAGCAGCTTAGGGCTGGATCAGCCCCAGCATTTT CASSLGLDQPQHF TRBJ1-5 NA NA TRBV5-1
TGCGCCAGCAGAAGCGAAGGCACAGATACGCAGTATTTT CASRSEGTDTQYF TRBJ2-3 NA NA TRBV4-3
TGTGCCAGCAGGGACCTCCGGGGAGAGGGTCAGCCCCAGCATTTT CASRDLRGEGQPQHF TRBJ1-5 NA NA TRBV6-1
TGTGCCAGCAGCTTCCGGGGGCTCTACTACGAGCAGTACTTC CASSFRGLYYEQYF TRBJ2-7 NA NA TRBV5-4
TGTGCCAGCAGCTTGGGGCAGAGGAACTATGGCTACACCTTC CASSLGQRNYGYTF TRBJ1-2 NA NA TRBV5-5
TGTGCCAGCAGCTTATCACAAGGGGTGAACACTGAAGCTTTCTTT CASSLSQGVNTEAFF TRBJ1-1 NA NA TRBV7-9
TGTGCCACCGACGACTACGAGCAGTACTTC CATDDYEQYF TRBJ2-7 NA NA TRBV6-5
TGCAGCGTTGCCAGACGGGTCCAGGGGGCGAACCATGAGCAGTTCTTC CSVARRVQGANHEQFF TRBJ2-1 TRBD1 NA TRBV29-1
TGTGCCAGCAGTGCCGCTGCTAGCGGTGGGGGGACCGGGGAGCTGTTTTTT CASSAAASGGGTGELFF TRBJ2-2 TRBD2 NA TRBV6-1
TGTGCCAGCAGCCGGACAGGTAGCATTGGGTTGGATACGCAGTATTTT CASSRTGSIGLDTQYF TRBJ2-3 TRBD1 NA TRBV5-6
TGTGCCAGCAGCAAAGAACCGGGACAGGGGATCTACGAGCAGTACTTC CASSKEPGQGIYEQYF TRBJ2-7 TRBD1 NA TRBV5-4